What follows is one T cell receptor beta chain and its context. As yet, its antigen is unknown. This sample stems from a study of beta chain features in type 1 diabetes. Whole-study context: The examined sorted cells totaled 85 million to 120 million across samples.

Isolated RNA was reverse transcribed in full, so expressed TCRB transcripts were sequenced. Repertoires were generated with immunoSEQ multiplex PCR, while TCRdb's copy carries only in-frame clones and drops some. The sample includes approximately 730,000 clones, around 15% of them seen just once. The CDR3 consists of 15 residues. Per germline, CDR1 SNHLY and CDR2 FYNNEI. V lost 4 bases and J lost 5; bases outside the gene matches: 4. The collection from each donor was one heparinised blood draw averaging around 100 mL. Sorting of CD4+ naive, central memory, regulatory and stem cell-like memory cells was performed via CD45RO/CCR7/CD25/CD127/CD95/CD27. Study results and caveats: Cells with high TCR expression could be over-represented by cDNA sequencing. A moderate, significant TCRB CDR3 shortening appeared in type 1 diabetes across four CD4+ subsets.

The chain employs TRBV2 and TRBJ1-6; the match to TRBD1 covers 8 bases. Sequencing input: naive CD4+ T cells from blood. The clonotype was recovered from a man in his late teens or twenties with type 1 diabetes. The CDR3 region has the DNA TGTGCCAGCAGTGGATGGACAGGGCATAATTCACCCCTCCACTTT. It translates to CASSGWTGHNSPLHF.